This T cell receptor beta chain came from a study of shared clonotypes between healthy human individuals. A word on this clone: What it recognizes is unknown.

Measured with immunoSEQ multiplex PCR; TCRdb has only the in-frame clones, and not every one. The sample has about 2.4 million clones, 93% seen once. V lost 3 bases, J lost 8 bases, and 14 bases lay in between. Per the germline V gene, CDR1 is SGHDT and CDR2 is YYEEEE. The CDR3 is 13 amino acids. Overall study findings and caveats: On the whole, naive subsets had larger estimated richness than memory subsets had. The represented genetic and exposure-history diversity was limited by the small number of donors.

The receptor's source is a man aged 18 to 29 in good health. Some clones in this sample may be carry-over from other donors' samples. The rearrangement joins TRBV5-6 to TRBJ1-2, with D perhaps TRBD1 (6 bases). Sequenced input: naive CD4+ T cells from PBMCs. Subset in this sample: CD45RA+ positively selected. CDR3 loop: CASSWGAIDGYTF. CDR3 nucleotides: TGTGCCAGCAGCTGGGGGGCAATTGACGGCTACACCTTC.